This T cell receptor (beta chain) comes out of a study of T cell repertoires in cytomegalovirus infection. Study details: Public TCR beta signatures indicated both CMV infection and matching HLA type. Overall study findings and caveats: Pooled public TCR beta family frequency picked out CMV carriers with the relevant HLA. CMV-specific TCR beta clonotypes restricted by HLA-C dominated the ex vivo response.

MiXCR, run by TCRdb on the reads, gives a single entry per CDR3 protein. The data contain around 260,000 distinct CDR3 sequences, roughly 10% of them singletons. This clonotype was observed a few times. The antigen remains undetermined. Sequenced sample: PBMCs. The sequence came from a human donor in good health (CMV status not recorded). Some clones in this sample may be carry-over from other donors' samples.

The CDR3: CASTKGWTDTQYF. CDR3 in DNA: TGTGCCAGCACGAAGGGTTGGACAGATACGCAGTATTTT. V and J are TRBV2 and TRBJ2-3; D unclear. V was pared by 7 bases and J by 3 bases, with 11 bases between. There are 13 residues in the CDR3. Germline values: CDR1 SNHLY, CDR2 FYNNEI.